The rows below give T cell receptor beta chains drawn from one sample of a study of spatial heterogeneity in lung cancer. TCRdb re-derived calls from the 5' RACE reads in MiXCR, one entry per CDR3 protein. The sample has around 41,000 distinct CDR3 sequences; approximately 7% are singletons. Material: PBMCs, obtained at surgery. The receptors derive from a female donor with early-stage non-small cell lung cancer. Each CDR3 is given with its conserved first and last residue. Each record gives: CDR3 length, J gene, V gene, clone size, D gene, CDR3 protein, CDR3 DNA. D genes are given only for firm matches. Part of the rows lack a size; the others show once, few, many or a class for expanded clones.

length: 13
J: TRBJ2-3
V: TRBV25-1
size: many
D: TRBD1
CDR3: CASTTGGTDTQYF
DNA: TGTGCCAGCACGACAGGGGGGACAGATACGCAGTATTTT

length: 12
J: TRBJ1-3
V: TRBV20-1
size: -
D: -
CDR3: CSASDRGNTIYF
DNA: TGCAGTGCTAGCGACAGAGGAAACACCATATATTTT

length: 12
J: TRBJ2-5
V: TRBV6-1
size: few
D: -
CDR3: CASSKLQETQYF
DNA: TGTGCCAGCAGTAAACTCCAAGAGACCCAGTACTTC

length: 14
J: TRBJ1-5
V: TRBV27
size: many
D: -
CDR3: CASSLLEGNQPQHF
DNA: TGTGCCAGCAGTTTACTGGAGGGGAATCAGCCCCAGCATTTT

length: 13
J: TRBJ1-2
V: TRBV7-2
size: few
D: TRBD1
CDR3: CASSNYRGDGYTF
DNA: TGTGCCAGCAGCAATTACAGGGGAGACGGCTACACCTTC

length: 15
J: TRBJ1-3
V: TRBV6-5
size: -
D: TRBD1
CDR3: CASRLDRAPGNTIYF
DNA: TGTGCCAGCAGGTTGGACAGGGCACCTGGAAACACCATATATTTT

length: 19
J: TRBJ2-1
V: TRBV27
size: many
D: TRBD1
CDR3: CASSLTGTGITSSYNEQFF
DNA: TGTGCCAGCAGCCTAACCGGGACAGGGATTACTAGCTCCTACAATGAGCAGTTCTTC

length: 14
J: TRBJ2-7
V: TRBV12-3/TRBV12-4
size: few
D: -
CDR3: CASSLNGLRYEQYF
DNA: TGTGCCAGCAGTTTAAACGGGCTAAGGTACGAGCAGTACTTC

length: 13
J: TRBJ2-5
V: TRBV11-2
size: few
D: -
CDR3: CASLRGLQETQYF
DNA: TGTGCCAGCCTGAGAGGCCTTCAAGAGACCCAGTACTTC

length: 16
J: TRBJ2-3
V: TRBV5-1
size: many
D: -
CDR3: CASSLNHGEATDTQYF
DNA: TGCGCCAGCAGCTTGAATCACGGAGAGGCCACAGATACGCAGTATTTT

length: 14
J: TRBJ1-5
V: TRBV5-1
size: few
D: TRBD1
CDR3: CASSPTGRDQPQHF
DNA: TGCGCCAGCAGCCCGACAGGGAGGGATCAGCCCCAGCATTTT

length: 10
J: TRBJ1-1
V: TRBV20-1
size: few
D: -
CDR3: CSAGRDEAFF
DNA: TGCAGTGCGGGGAGGGATGAAGCTTTCTTT

length: 11
J: TRBJ2-7
V: TRBV3-1
size: -
D: -
CDR3: CASSLNREQYF
DNA: TGTGCCAGCAGCCTGAACCGCGAGCAGTACTTC

length: 17
J: TRBJ2-3
V: TRBV15
size: many
D: -
CDR3: CATSSQTGGLRVDTQYF
DNA: TGTGCCACCAGCAGTCAAACCGGGGGACTCCGGGTAGATACGCAGTATTTT

length: 17
J: TRBJ2-6
V: TRBV7-9
size: -
D: -
CDR3: CASSLATGGTGANVLTF
DNA: TGTGCCAGCAGCTTAGCGACCGGAGGGACTGGGGCCAACGTCCTGACTTTC

length: 16
J: TRBJ2-7
V: TRBV5-1
size: -
D: -
CDR3: CASSTGDTSSSYEQYF
DNA: TGCGCCAGCAGCACAGGAGACACTTCCTCGTCCTACGAGCAGTACTTC

length: 19
J: TRBJ1-2
V: TRBV10-3
size: many
D: -
CDR3: CATAPDRLRVLYSNYGYTF
DNA: TGTGCCACTGCCCCCGACAGGCTCAGGGTTCTTTACTCTAACTATGGCTACACCTTC

length: 14
J: TRBJ2-1
V: TRBV12-3/TRBV12-4
size: many
D: -
CDR3: CASSLEAGLNEQFF
DNA: TGTGCCAGCAGTTTAGAAGCAGGGTTGAATGAGCAGTTCTTC

length: 12
J: TRBJ1-1
V: TRBV12-3/TRBV12-4
size: few
D: -
CDR3: CASSFQGTEAFF
DNA: TGTGCCAGCAGTTTCCAAGGGACTGAAGCTTTCTTT

length: 11
J: TRBJ2-1
V: TRBV20-1
size: few
D: TRBD2
CDR3: CSRAGSNEQFF
DNA: TGCAGTAGAGCGGGGTCAAATGAGCAGTTCTTC

length: 14
J: TRBJ1-1
V: TRBV11-2
size: -
D: TRBD1
CDR3: CASSSRRGGFEAFF
DNA: TGTGCCAGCAGCTCCCGCAGGGGGGGCTTTGAAGCTTTCTTT

length: 16
J: TRBJ2-2
V: TRBV9
size: few
D: TRBD1
CDR3: CASSRGYYTNTGELFF
DNA: TGTGCCAGCTCCAGGGGGTATTATACGAACACCGGGGAGCTGTTTTTT

length: 14
J: TRBJ1-4
V: TRBV7-9
size: few
D: -
CDR3: CASSFGTSEEKLFF
DNA: TGTGCCAGCAGCTTTGGAACGAGCGAGGAAAAACTGTTTTTT

length: 13
J: TRBJ1-5
V: TRBV19
size: -
D: TRBD1
CDR3: CASTRQGNQPQHF
DNA: TGTGCCAGTACACGACAGGGTAATCAGCCCCAGCATTTT

length: 12
J: TRBJ2-7
V: TRBV6-2/TRBV6-3
size: few
D: -
CDR3: CASRSDSLEQYF
DNA: TGTGCCAGCAGGTCGGACAGTCTTGAGCAGTACTTC

length: 15
J: TRBJ2-5
V: TRBV28
size: -
D: -
CDR3: CASSLVARGQETQYF
DNA: TGTGCCAGCAGTTTAGTGGCGAGAGGCCAAGAGACCCAGTACTTC

length: 14
J: TRBJ2-3
V: TRBV5-1
size: many
D: -
CDR3: CASSSGDSTDTQYF
DNA: TGCGCCAGCAGTTCGGGGGATTCCACAGATACGCAGTATTTT

length: 14
J: TRBJ2-3
V: TRBV7-2
size: many
D: -
CDR3: CASSLRWGGDTQYF
DNA: TGTGCCAGCAGTCTCAGATGGGGGGGCGATACGCAGTATTTT

length: 13
J: TRBJ2-3
V: TRBV5-1
size: many
D: -
CDR3: CASSLGLRDTQYF
DNA: TGCGCCAGCAGCTTGGGCCTTAGAGATACGCAGTATTTT

length: 15
J: TRBJ2-2
V: TRBV7-2
size: many
D: -
CDR3: CASSLEGANTGELFF
DNA: TGTGCCAGCAGCTTAGAGGGTGCGAACACCGGGGAGCTGTTTTTT

length: 16
J: TRBJ2-4
V: TRBV23-1
size: few
D: -
CDR3: CASSLGEPLAKNIQYF
DNA: TGCGCCAGCAGTCTCGGGGAACCCCTAGCCAAAAACATTCAGTACTTC

length: 17
J: TRBJ1-3
V: TRBV12-3/TRBV12-4
size: many
D: TRBD1
CDR3: CASSSVSGTGDGNTIYF
DNA: TGTGCCAGCAGTTCAGTGTCCGGGACAGGGGATGGAAACACCATATATTTT

length: 18
J: TRBJ2-4
V: TRBV6-1
size: few
D: -
CDR3: CASSPTVIGMVAKNIQYF
DNA: TGTGCCAGCAGTCCGACAGTAATCGGAATGGTGGCCAAAAACATTCAGTACTTC

length: 14
J: TRBJ2-5
V: TRBV4-1
size: many
D: -
CDR3: CASSARTTQETQYF
DNA: TGCGCCAGCAGCGCAAGGACCACTCAAGAGACCCAGTACTTC

length: 12
J: TRBJ1-1
V: TRBV6-2/TRBV6-3
size: -
D: -
CDR3: CVSSAVRAEAFF
DNA: TGTGTCAGCAGTGCGGTCAGGGCCGAAGCTTTCTTT

length: 18
J: TRBJ2-5
V: TRBV6-5
size: -
D: TRBD1
CDR3: CASGKIRARQGSQETQYF
DNA: TGTGCCAGCGGAAAGATTAGGGCCCGACAGGGAAGCCAAGAGACCCAGTACTTC

length: 14
J: TRBJ2-5
V: TRBV3-1
size: few
D: -
CDR3: CASSQAGTSETQYF
DNA: TGTGCCAGCAGCCAAGCGGGTACCTCAGAGACCCAGTACTTC

length: 14
J: TRBJ2-1
V: TRBV12-3/TRBV12-4
size: few
D: -
CDR3: CASHKRGSDNEQFF
DNA: TGTGCCAGCCATAAGAGGGGGAGCGACAATGAGCAGTTCTTC

length: 15
J: TRBJ2-7
V: TRBV6-1
size: few
D: TRBD2
CDR3: CASSSRAGGPYEQYF
DNA: TGTGCCAGCAGTTCCCGAGCGGGGGGACCCTACGAGCAGTACTTC

length: 12
J: TRBJ1-4
V: TRBV20-1
size: -
D: -
CDR3: CSALPQGEKLFF
DNA: TGCAGTGCCTTGCCACAGGGAGAAAAACTGTTTTTT

length: 12
J: TRBJ2-7
V: TRBV6-5
size: many
D: -
CDR3: CAVYGGMYEQYF
DNA: TGTGCCGTCTATGGGGGGATGTACGAGCAGTACTTC